Following are 31 T cell receptor beta chains from one sample sequenced in a study of T cell changes during pregnancy in multiple sclerosis (dated by TCRdb to the late 2010s). The library was prepared using the immunoSEQ multiplex PCR assay. The table comes from immuneACCESS by way of TCRdb, which keeps in-frame sequences with V and J called. Part of the clones is missing from these tables; in studies checked, under half for an unresolved V gene and the rest for unknown reasons. The table for this sample lists approximately 99,000 clones; approximately 93% of them were counted only once. The ten largest make up almost 1% of the sample. Here the sequenced sample was peripheral blood, taken after pregnancy. Source of these receptors: a female donor with multiple sclerosis, enrolled in a pregnancy study.

V and J are TRBV5-1 and TRBJ1-1; D not resolved. Germline values: CDR1 SGHRS, CDR2 YFSETQ. V was cut by 4 bases and J by 0 bases, with 10 bases left in between. CDR3 length: 14 amino acids. The CDR3 region has the DNA TGCGCCAGCAGCCCCGGACTCCTGAACACTGAAGCTTTCTTT. Translating gives CASSPGLLNTEAFF.

This rearrangement joins TRBV6-6 to TRBJ2-2; tentatively, D is TRBD1 (5 bases). CDR1 and CDR2 from the germline V gene are MNHNY and SVGAGI (reference sequence). V was trimmed by 2 bases and J by 5 bases, leaving 15 bases between them. This CDR3 is 16 amino acids long. The CDR3 region has the DNA TGTGCCAGCAGTTACGGGGCTAGTGGTATAACCGGGGAGCTGTTTTTT. This sequence encodes CASSYGASGITGELFF.

The V gene is TRBV28, the J gene TRBJ1-4, with D perhaps matching TRBD1 (5 bases). Germline assignment: CDR1 MDHEN and CDR2 SYDVKM. The CDR3 contains 15 residues. The germline V and J ends were trimmed by 2 bases and 6 bases, with 13 bases remaining between them. CDR3 bases: TGTGCCAGCAGTTTACCATTACAGGCTTATGAAAAACTGTTTTTT. The encoded protein is CASSLPLQAYEKLFF.

The chain combines TRBV4-1 with TRBJ2-1; TRBD2 matches 12 bases. Germline V gives CDR1 MGHRA, CDR2 YSYEKL. CDR3 length: 16 residues. V dropped 3 bases and J dropped 7; count of bases not matched to a gene: 7. The CDR3 protein is CASSHILAGGRNEQFF. The CDR3 DNA reads as TGCGCCAGCAGCCACATACTAGCGGGAGGACGGAATGAGCAGTTCTTC.

The chain combines TRBV5-4 with TRBJ2-1; TRBD2 aligns across 7 bases. CDR3 length equals 15 residues. Germline assignment: CDR1 SGHNT and CDR2 YYREEE (reference sequence). After removal of 4 bases from V and 0 bases from J, the junction contained 4 bases not matched to a gene. The DNA of the CDR3 is TGTGCCAGCAGCCCCGGGGGGAGCTCCTACAATGAGCAGTTCTTC. Translating it yields CASSPGGSSYNEQFF.

The V call is TRBV6-1, the J call TRBJ1-4, with TRBD1 identical over 9 bases. With 4 bases clipped from V and 5 bases from J, the junction kept 8 bases outside the gene matches. CDR1 is MNHNS and CDR2 is SASEGT in the germline V gene. CDR3 size: 16 residues. The CDR3: CASSGSTGGGNEKLFF. CDR3 in DNA: TGTGCCAGCAGTGGGTCGACAGGGGGAGGAAATGAAAAACTGTTTTTT.

The rearrangement links TRBV5-1 to TRBJ2-5; unclear D gene. Germline loops: CDR1 SGHRS, CDR2 YFSETQ. Trimming shortened V by 0 bases and J by 4 bases, and 10 bases separated the two germline ends. This CDR3 has 14 residues. Here the CDR3 DNA reads TGCGCCAGCAGCTTGGCGGCCGGGTTAGAGACCCAGTACTTC. Its translation: CASSLAAGLETQYF.

The genes are TRBV5-1 and TRBJ2-6; TRBD1 might be the D (6 bases). CDR1 is SGHRS and CDR2 is YFSETQ in the germline V gene. The ends were cut back, 0 bases at V and 4 bases at J, with 8 bases in the middle. The CDR3 loop spans 15 amino acids. CDR3 region: CASSLGGPGANVLTF. The CDR3 DNA reads as TGCGCCAGCAGCTTGGGGGGGCCCGGGGCCAACGTCCTGACTTTC.

The CDR3 bases are TGTGCCAGCAGCCCTAAAAGACGAGGAGAGACCCAGTACTTC. Amino acid sequence: CASSPKRRGETQYF. The chain recombines TRBV14 with TRBJ2-5, with unresolved D. Germline V gene sequence: CDR1 SGHDN, CDR2 FVKESK. The CDR3 length is 14 residues. Trimming pared 4 bases from V and 4 bases from J, leaving 13 bases between.

V and J are TRBV6-5 and TRBJ1-1, with D possibly matching TRBD1 (5 bases). The CDR3 has 14 amino acids. Trimming took off 2 bases at V and 6 bases at J, with 13 bases between the two ends. Germline V gene sequence: CDR1 MNHEY, CDR2 SVGAGI. The CDR3 DNA is TGTGCCAGCAGTTACGGCCAGGGAAGATCTGAAGCTTTCTTT. It is translated as CASSYGQGRSEAFF.

This chain uses TRBV6-6 with TRBJ2-1; TRBD2 matches 7 bases. CDR1 is MNHNY and CDR2 is SVGAGI in the germline V gene (reference sequence). Unmatched junction bases numbered 5, after V lost 5 bases and J lost 4 bases. The CDR3 is made up of 14 amino acids. CDR3 nucleotide sequence: TGTGCCAGCAGTCCTGCGGGGGAGTACAATGAGCAGTTCTTC. It codes for CASSPAGEYNEQFF.

The rearrangement joins TRBV7-2 to TRBJ2-7, with 10 bases identical to TRBD2. J gave up 6 bases and V 5 bases, and 10 bases lay outside the gene matches. The CDR3 consists of 15 residues. CDR1 SGHTA and CDR2 FQGNSA come from the germline V gene. CDR3 amino acids: CASSPDSGRSAEQYF. In DNA, the CDR3 is TGTGCCAGCAGCCCAGATAGCGGGAGGTCGGCCGAGCAGTACTTC.

The CDR3 loop is CASSLVVSRPSYEQYF. The CDR3 DNA follows: TGTGCCAGCAGCTTAGTTGTCTCGCGTCCCTCCTACGAGCAGTACTTC. This chain connects TRBV11-2 to TRBJ2-7; D is unclear. Germline loops: CDR1 SGHAT, CDR2 FQNNGV. Trimming cost V 1 base and J 0 bases, with 13 bases left between them. CDR3 length: 16 amino acids.

This clone was recorded only once. V gene TRBV18 combines with J gene TRBJ1-2; D gene uncertain. CDR3 length equals 20 residues. The germline V and J ends were trimmed by 0 bases and 0 bases, with 23 bases remaining between them. Germline V CDR1 and CDR2: KGHSH, LQKENI. The CDR3 is CASSPPSSLGVEKSNYGYTF. The CDR3 DNA follows: TGTGCCAGCTCACCACCGAGCTCCCTCGGGGTTGAAAAATCTAACTATGGCTACACCTTC.

The chain is built from TRBV11-2 and TRBJ2-7; no definite D call. Germline V gene lookup returns CDR1 SGHAT and CDR2 FQNNGV. This CDR3 comprises 14 residues. V dropped 2 bases and J dropped 2 bases, with 10 bases sitting between them. CDR3 amino acids: CASSLFRHPYEQYF. CDR3 in DNA: TGTGCCAGCAGCTTATTTCGACATCCCTACGAGCAGTACTTC.

This chain uses TRBV9 with TRBJ2-7; D not resolved. Deletions cut 3 bases from V and 0 bases from J, with 10 bases between. Germline lookup yields CDR1 SGDLS and CDR2 YYNGEE. The CDR3 runs 14 residues. CDR3 in DNA: TGTGCCAGCAGCGGCGGCCGAAACTCCTACGAGCAGTACTTC. Translated, it gives CASSGGRNSYEQYF.

The genes are TRBV6-1 and TRBJ1-2, with a tentative D call TRBD1 (5 bases). Germline CDR1 and CDR2: MNHNS and SASEGT. This CDR3 is built from 15 residues. V lost 6 bases to trimming and J lost 4 bases, with 18 bases between them. CDR3 coding DNA: TGTGCCAGCAGGGGTTCAGGGCCCATACTCTATGGCTACACCTTC. Protein sequence: CASRGSGPILYGYTF.

This clone was seen a single time. The chain uses TRBV11-3 and TRBJ2-6; D gene uncertain. From germline, CDR1 is SGHNT and CDR2 YENEEA. The V end lost 4 bases, the J end lost 0 bases, and 13 bases lay between the germline ends. CDR3 length: 17 amino acids. CDR3 sequence: CASSSGGRNSGANVLTF. Written as DNA, the CDR3 is TGTGCCAGCAGCTCAGGTGGCAGAAACTCTGGGGCCAACGTCCTGACTTTC.

The genes are TRBV27 and TRBJ2-3, with a possible D match to TRBD1 (5 bases). The germline CDR1 and CDR2 sequences are MNHEY and SMNVEV (reference sequence). The germline V and J ends were trimmed by 4 bases and 0 bases, with 11 bases remaining between them. This CDR3 comprises 15 residues. CDR3: CASSWEQESTDTQYF. CDR3 nucleotide sequence: TGTGCCAGCAGTTGGGAACAGGAAAGCACAGATACGCAGTATTTT.

The sample holds one count of this clone. J is TRBJ2-7 and V is TRBV7-6, with TRBD2 identical over 8 bases. This CDR3 region has 15 residues. Germline trimming cut 5 bases from V and 4 bases from J; bases unmatched to any gene: 10. The germline V gene has CDR1 SGHVS and CDR2 FNYEAQ. For the CDR3, the DNA is TGTGCCAGCAGCCCCGTTGGAGCGGGAGTATACGAGCAGTACTTC. This sequence encodes CASSPVGAGVYEQYF.

The rearrangement uses TRBV4-2 and TRBJ2-3, with 7 positions matching TRBD1. Per the germline V gene, CDR1 is LGHNA and CDR2 is YNFKEQ. The CDR3 runs to 17 residues. J gave up 0 bases and V 0 bases, and 6 bases lay outside the gene matches. This chain's CDR3 is CASSQDRGQKSTDTQYF. The CDR3 DNA reads TGTGCCAGCAGCCAAGATAGGGGACAGAAGAGCACAGATACGCAGTATTTT.

The chain uses TRBV28 and TRBJ2-7, with TRBD1 matching 8 bases. With 1 base clipped from V and 7 bases from J, the junction kept 12 bases outside the gene matches. The CDR3 is 16 amino acids. In germline, CDR1 is MDHEN, CDR2 SYDVKM. The DNA of the CDR3 is TGTGCCAGCAGTTTATTCTTACGACAGGGGTGGAGGGAGCAGTACTTC. It is translated as CASSLFLRQGWREQYF. Full variable domain (remainder filled in from reference TRBV28 and TRBJ2-7): DVKVTQSSRYLVKRTGEKVFLECVQDMDHENMFWYRQDPGLGLRLIYFSYDVKMKEKGDIPEGYSVSREKKERFSLILESASTNQTSMYLCASSLFLRQGWREQYFGPGTRLTVT.

The V gene is TRBV19, the J gene TRBJ2-2; 10 nucleotides align to TRBD2. The CDR3 totals 16 residues. After removal of 4 bases from V and 4 bases from J, the junction contained 6 bases not matched to a gene. CDR1 is LNHDA, CDR2 SQIVND, per germline (reference sequence). The DNA for the CDR3 is TGTGCCAGTAGTACTACTAGCGGGATAAGCACCGGGGAGCTGTTTTTT. As protein: CASSTTSGISTGELFF.

CDR3 sequence (DNA): TGTGCCAGCAGCCAGCAGAATACAGGTTCACCCCTCCACTTT. Translating it yields CASSQQNTGSPLHF. V and J are TRBV4-2 and TRBJ1-6, with D perhaps matching TRBD1 (5 bases). In germline, CDR1 is LGHNA, CDR2 YNFKEQ. The CDR3 covers 14 residues. Trimming cost V 3 bases and J 9 bases, with 12 bases left between them.

This clone is a singleton in its sample. The chain couples TRBV28 to TRBJ1-5; D is uncertain. Trimming removed 6 bases from V and 2 bases from J, with 14 bases in between. CDR3 size: 15 residues. The germline V gene encodes CDR1 MDHEN and CDR2 SYDVKM. The CDR3 sequence: CASSREGAGNQPQHF. The CDR3 DNA is TGTGCCAGCAGCCGGGAGGGCGCTGGCAATCAGCCCCAGCATTTT.

The V and J genes are TRBV10-3 and TRBJ2-7, with 7 bases matching TRBD2. The CDR3 contains 16 residues. V shed 1 base, J shed 0 bases, and the junction held 6 bases outside the gene matches. Germline V CDR1 and CDR2: ENHRY, SYGVKD. The DNA for the CDR3 is TGTGCCATCAGTGAGTGGGAGGGAGGGAACTCCTACGAGCAGTACTTC. It is translated as CAISEWEGGNSYEQYF.

The V and J genes are TRBV12-5 and TRBJ1-1, with D possibly being TRBD1 (5 bases). The CDR3 loop spans 14 amino acids. Germline V gene data show CDR1 as LGHNT and CDR2 as FRNRAP. The V and J ends lost 3 bases and 1 base respectively, with 9 bases between them. CDR3 amino acids: CASGFNDRNTEAFF. The CDR3 nucleotides are TGTGCTAGTGGTTTCAACGACAGGAACACTGAAGCTTTCTTT. The full variable domain, completed using reference TRBV12-5 and TRBJ1-1, is DARVTQTPRHKVTEMGQEVTMRCQPILGHNTVFWYRQTMMQGLELLAYFRNRAPLDDSGMPKDRFSAEMPDATLATLKIQPSEPRDSAVYFCASGFNDRNTEAFFGQGTRLTVV.

CDR3 in DNA: TGTGCCAGCAGCGTAGGGACTAGCCCCATAGAGACCCAGTACTTC. As protein: CASSVGTSPIETQYF. J is TRBJ2-5 and V is TRBV9, with TRBD2 matching 8 bases. The junction had 5 bases not matched to a gene; V was cut back by 0 bases and J by 4 bases. Per the germline V gene, CDR1 is SGDLS and CDR2 is YYNGEE. The CDR3 extends over 15 amino acids.

The chain is built from TRBV4-1 and TRBJ1-4; tentative D call: TRBD1 (5 bases). Trimming removed 5 bases at V and 5 bases at J, with 12 bases between. The CDR3 spans 14 residues. From germline, CDR1 is MGHRA and CDR2 YSYEKL. The DNA of the CDR3 is TGCGCCAGCAGCAAGGGACTGACGAATGAAAAACTGTTTTTT. Protein product: CASSKGLTNEKLFF.

The chain links TRBV9 to TRBJ2-6; D may be TRBD1 (5 bases). The germline V gene encodes CDR1 SGDLS and CDR2 YYNGEE. The CDR3 contains 14 residues. The V gene lost 7 bases and the J gene lost 4 bases, with 12 bases spanning the gap. CDR3 protein: CASGSGSGANVLTF. CDR3 sequence (DNA): TGTGCCAGCGGATCAGGGTCCGGGGCCAACGTCCTGACTTTC.

V gene TRBV27 combines with J gene TRBJ2-5, with 7 bases aligning to TRBD1. This CDR3 comprises 15 residues. Germline V gene sequence: CDR1 MNHEY, CDR2 SMNVEV (reference sequence). The trim removed 2 bases at V and 1 base at J, leaving 4 bases unmatched. The CDR3: CASSLTTGFQETQYF. For the CDR3, the DNA is TGTGCCAGCAGTTTAACGACAGGGTTCCAAGAGACCCAGTACTTC.